The 7 T cell receptor beta chains given below trace back to one sample, sequenced in a study of blood T cells in healthy people across ages (dated by TCRdb to 2015 to 2017). The library was generated by 5' RACE. Sequencing used an Illumina HiSeq 2500. A second PCR of roughly 7 to 11 cycles was performed with a sample-barcoded 5' primer and a J-beta primer mix. TCRdb itself trimmed the public reads at Q25 with fastp, ran MiXCR and retained productive beta chains. Each entry is one CDR3 protein sequence, shown with its most common DNA and genes. The sample contains about 570,000 distinct CDR3 sequences, 27% of them found a single time. The ten biggest clones cover about 18% of the sample. Sequenced input: blood. Receptor source: a woman between 65 and 79 years old in good health.

The J gene is TRBJ1-3, the V gene TRBV25-1; D perhaps matches TRBD1 (5 bases). The CDR3 length is 15 residues. V lost 6 bases, J lost 0 bases, and 12 bases lay in between. From germline, CDR1 is MGHDK and CDR2 SYGVNS. The DNA for the CDR3 is TGTGCCAGCAGACCCCAGGGAAACTCTGGAAACACCATATATTTT. Translating gives CASRPQGNSGNTIYF.

This chain uses TRBV3-1 with TRBJ2-1, with 8 bases identical to TRBD2. J lost 4 bases, V lost 2 bases, and 7 bases had no gene match. This CDR3 comprises 16 residues. Germline V lookup: CDR1 LGHDT, CDR2 YNNKEL (reference sequence). The CDR3 here is CASSQPLAGGYNEQFF. The CDR3 coding sequence is TGTGCCAGCAGCCAACCACTTGCGGGGGGTTACAATGAGCAGTTCTTC.

The chain is built from TRBV7-8 and TRBJ1-2; a weak D match, TRBD1 (6 bases). This CDR3 is built from 15 residues. Looked up from germline, CDR1 is SGHVS and CDR2 is FQNEAQ. V was shortened by 5 bases and J by 2 bases, with 15 bases between the two germline ends. The CDR3 bases are TGTGCCAGCAGCGATAGCCGACAGGTCAACTATGGCTACACCTTC. It translates to CASSDSRQVNYGYTF.

This clonotype has more than one count but fewer than ten. The CDR3: CASSQALSAVYEQYF. The CDR3 coding sequence is TGTGCCAGCAGCCAAGCCCTCAGCGCCGTCTACGAGCAGTACTTC. The chain links TRBV3-1 to TRBJ2-5; no clear D gene. The last part of the DNA fits TRBJ2-7 better; the J call may be wrong. CDR1 and CDR2 from the germline V gene are LGHDT and YNNKEL (reference sequence). The CDR3 has 15 residues.

The rearrangement links TRBV5-1 to TRBJ2-7; perhaps TRBD1 as D (6 bases). The germline V gene has CDR1 SGHRS and CDR2 YFSETQ. V gave up 4 bases and J gave up 2 bases, with 13 bases separating them. This CDR3 has 14 residues. CDR3 bases: TGCGCCAGCAGCCCGGACAGTTTTACCTACGAGCAGTACTTC. Translating gives CASSPDSFTYEQYF. The entire variable domain, with the rest obtained from reference TRBV5-1 and TRBJ2-7, is as follows: KAGVTQTPRYLIKTRGQQVTLSCSPISGHRSVSWYQQTPGQGLQFLFEYFSETQRNKGNFPGRFSGRQFSNSRSEMNVSTLELGDSALYLCASSPDSFTYEQYFGPGTRLTVT.

J is TRBJ2-5 and V is TRBV7-9; D gene ambiguous. The CDR3 length is 14 residues. Trimming took off 4 bases at V and 2 bases at J, with 11 bases between the two ends. The germline CDR1 and CDR2 sequences are SEHNR and FQNEAQ (reference sequence). The CDR3 DNA sequence: TGTGCCAGCAGCTGGAAAAGACGTCAAGAGACCCAGTACTTC. Protein: CASSWKRRQETQYF.

This clonotype was recorded a few times. This chain links TRBV4-2 with TRBJ2-5, with 8 bases matching TRBD2. The J call may be wrong; the DNA end is better matched by TRBJ2-1. CDR3 length: 17 amino acids. The V gene's germline CDR1 is LGHNA and CDR2 YNFKEQ. CDR3 bases: TGTGCCAGCAGCTCAACGACGCCAGCGGGGGAGTACAATGAGCAGTTCTTC. It encodes CASSSTTPAGEYNEQFF.